These T cell receptor beta chains were read from a single sample in a study of cytomegalovirus exposure and HLA in healthy donors. Data came from immunoSEQ multiplex PCR; TCRdb stores just in-frame clones and leaves some out. The sample lists around 130,000 clones; roughly 77% were seen once. Sequences were obtained from PBMCs. The receptors stem from a woman in her 40s in good health and CMV-seropositive. CDR3s include the opening cysteine and the closing phenylalanine or tryptophan. D genes are given only for firm matches. For some rows the clone size is stated as once, few or many, or as a class when expanded; others skip it.

v_gene	j_gene	abundance	d_gene	CDR3nt	CDR3aa
TRBV6-5	TRBJ1-5	.	.	TGTGCCAGCAGCAAGGGGGGGGTGGGCAATCAGCCCCAGCATTTT	CASSKGGVGNQPQHF
TRBV15	TRBJ2-7	.	TRBD1	TGTGCCACCAGCAGAGGTGGGACAGGGGCGACCTACGAGCAGTACTTC	CATSRGGTGATYEQYF
TRBV10-1	TRBJ2-7	.	.	TGCGCCAGCAGTTTGGACAGCTCCTACGAGCAGTACTTC	CASSLDSSYEQYF
TRBV10-1	TRBJ2-5	.	TRBD1	TGCGCCAGCAGTGAGTCCCGGACCGGGACAGGCACCCACCAAGAGACCCAGTACTTC	CASSESRTGTGTHQETQYF
TRBV12-2	TRBJ1-2	.	.	TGTGCAAGTCGCCCGAAGGACAGGGCCTATGGCTACACCTTC	CASRPKDRAYGYTF
TRBV7-2	TRBJ2-3	.	TRBD2	TGTGCCAGCAGCCCCGGACTAGCGCACACAGATACGCAGTATTTT	CASSPGLAHTDTQYF
TRBV28	TRBJ2-7	.	.	TGTGCCAGCCTCTCAACATACGAGCAGTACTTC	CASLSTYEQYF
TRBV10-3	TRBJ2-3	.	TRBD2	TGTGCCATCAGTGAGTCGATGGGTAGCGGGAGTGCGACAGATACGCAGTATTTT	CAISESMGSGSATDTQYF
TRBV10-3	TRBJ1-1	.	.	TGTGCCATCGGGGAAGACAGCCCGCTTTACTTGAACACTGAAGCTTTCTTT	CAIGEDSPLYLNTEAFF
TRBV28	TRBJ2-7	.	TRBD2	TGTGCCAGCAGCTCTAGCGGGACTAGCGTGGGGTACGAGCAGTACTTC	CASSSSGTSVGYEQYF
TRBV6-4	TRBJ2-1	.	TRBD2	TGTGCCAGCAGTGAGGGGCTAGCGGGGCCCAATGAGCAGTTCTTC	CASSEGLAGPNEQFF
TRBV5-4	TRBJ2-5	.	.	TGTGCCAGCAGCACAGAATTACGGTCTGAGACCCAGTACTTC	CASSTELRSETQYF
TRBV30	TRBJ1-3	.	.	TGTGCCTGGACCCCAAGAGACACCATATATTTT	CAWTPRDTIYF
TRBV7-9	TRBJ2-5	.	TRBD2	TGTGCCAGCAGCCTAGCCATAGCGGGATTAGAGACCCAGTACTTC	CASSLAIAGLETQYF
TRBV9	TRBJ2-3	.	.	TGTGCCAGCAGCGTAGATCAGGGCACAGATACGCAGTATTTT	CASSVDQGTDTQYF
TRBV5-1	TRBJ2-3	once	.	TGCGCCAGCAGCCCCGGACAGAACACAGATACGCAGTATTTT	CASSPGQNTDTQYF
TRBV7-9	TRBJ2-5	.	.	TGTGCCAGCAGCAATATACCTAAAGCGACCCAGTACTTC	CASSNIPKATQYF
TRBV4-3	TRBJ2-2	few	TRBD2	TGCGCCAGCAGCCAACTTAAACTAGCGGGAGGGCCGGACGGGGAGCTGTTTTTT	CASSQLKLAGGPDGELFF
TRBV14	TRBJ2-3	.	.	TGTGCCAGTCGGAGGTTGGAAGATACGCAGTATTTT	CASRRLEDTQYF
TRBV5-1	TRBJ1-2	.	TRBD1	TGCGCCAGCAGCCCGGGGACAGGGGGCCGTGGCTACACCTTC	CASSPGTGGRGYTF
TRBV1	TRBJ2-3	.	.	TGCACCAGCAGCCAAGAAACAAAGGGAGCGGGAGGTGCCCAAGATACGCAGTATTTT	CTSSQETKGAGGAQDTQYF
TRBV28	TRBJ1-1	.	TRBD1	TGTGCCAGCAGTCCCGGGACAGAGAACACTGAAGCTTTCTTT	CASSPGTENTEAFF
TRBV7-3	TRBJ1-1	.	TRBD1	TGTGCCAGCAGCCGTGGTGCCAGGGGGTATGGAAACACTGAAGCTTTCTTT	CASSRGARGYGNTEAFF
TRBV28	TRBJ2-7	.	.	TGTGCCAGTACCGAACAACTATACGAGCAGTACTTC	CASTEQLYEQYF
TRBV19	TRBJ2-5	.	.	TGTGCCAGTAGTATAGCAGGGTTGAGAGAGACCCAGTACTTC	CASSIAGLRETQYF
TRBV5-4	TRBJ1-2	once	.	TGTGCCAGCAGCGTTACAGGAAACTATGGCTACACCTTC	CASSVTGNYGYTF
TRBV15	TRBJ2-3	.	TRBD1	TGTGCCACCAGCGGGGGACAGGGTACCGCAGATACGCAGTATTTT	CATSGGQGTADTQYF
TRBV27	TRBJ2-7	.	TRBD2	TGTGCCAGCAGTTTCTTTGGACTAGCGGGAGGGTACGAGCAGTACTTC	CASSFFGLAGGYEQYF
TRBV28	TRBJ2-3	.	TRBD2	TGTGCCAGCAGTTTCCCTAGCGGGAGTGGGTCAGATACGCAGTATTTT	CASSFPSGSGSDTQYF
TRBV10-3	TRBJ2-6	.	.	TGTGCCATCAGTGACCGCGAAACAGGGTCTGGGGCCAACGTCCTGACTTTC	CAISDRETGSGANVLTF
TRBV7-2	TRBJ1-5	once	.	TGTGCCAGCAGCCGATCTCGTAGTAGCAATCAGCCCCAGCATTTT	CASSRSRSSNQPQHF
TRBV7-3	TRBJ2-5	.	TRBD2	TGTGCCAGCAGCCGCTCTAGCGGGGGGGCCGTTGAGACCCAGTACTTC	CASSRSSGGAVETQYF
TRBV9	TRBJ2-1	.	TRBD2	TGTGCCAGCAGCGTGACCGGGACTAGCGGGAGTGAACAGTTCTTC	CASSVTGTSGSEQFF
TRBV11-2	TRBJ2-7	.	TRBD2	TGTGCCAGCAGCTTATGGTTTGGGGGAGGGCCCTACGAGCAGTACTTC	CASSLWFGGGPYEQYF
TRBV19	TRBJ1-3	.	.	TGTGCCAGTAGGGGACTTACCGACTCTGGAAACACCATATATTTT	CASRGLTDSGNTIYF
TRBV7-9	TRBJ2-3	.	.	TGTGCCAGCAGCCCTTCCAGGGGAGGGACAGATACGCAGTATTTT	CASSPSRGGTDTQYF
TRBV9	TRBJ2-2	.	.	TGTGCCAGCAGCGTAGGTGCGGGGACGGCGACCGGGGAGCTGTTTTTT	CASSVGAGTATGELFF
TRBV10-3	TRBJ2-1	.	.	TGTGCCATCCGACAGGACAATGAGCAGTTCTTC	CAIRQDNEQFF
TRBV7-8	TRBJ2-1	.	.	TGTGCCAGCAGCCCGCTCAGGGGCCTTTACAATGAGCAGTTCTTC	CASSPLRGLYNEQFF
TRBV13	TRBJ2-1	.	.	TGTGCCAGCAGCTTCCACTCCTACAATGAGCAGTTCTTC	CASSFHSYNEQFF
TRBV11-3	TRBJ2-2	.	TRBD2	TGTGCCAGCAGCCCAGGACTAGCGGGGGGGCTTAACACCGGGGAGCTGTTTTTT	CASSPGLAGGLNTGELFF
TRBV30	TRBJ2-5	.	.	TGTGCCTGGAGTGTGGCCGCTAGCGAGGGGGAGACCCAGTACTTC	CAWSVAASEGETQYF
TRBV19	TRBJ2-3	.	TRBD2	TGTGCCAGTAGCCTGACGGGGGGAACAGATACGCAGTATTTT	CASSLTGGTDTQYF
TRBV7-8	TRBJ2-2	.	.	TGTGCCAGCAGTTTACAGGGTGGCGGGGAGCTGTTTTTT	CASSLQGGGELFF
TRBV27	TRBJ1-2	.	.	TGTGCCAGCAGGCCATCAGGGGCCTTAGGGGGCTACACCTTC	CASRPSGALGGYTF
TRBV23-1	TRBJ2-7	.	TRBD1	TGCGCCAGCAGTCCCCGGGACAGGGTCGGCGAGCAGTACTTC	CASSPRDRVGEQYF
TRBV9	TRBJ2-3	.	.	TGTGCCAGCAGCGTAGGTCTGAGGGGGGGCTCGGATACGCAGTATTTT	CASSVGLRGGSDTQYF
TRBV30	TRBJ2-1	.	TRBD2	TGTGCCTGGAGAGGGGCAGGACTAGCGGGGAATGAGCAGTTCTTC	CAWRGAGLAGNEQFF
TRBV6-5	TRBJ2-5	.	TRBD2	TGTGCCACCACTCTAGCGGACCAAGAGACCCAGTACTTC	CATTLADQETQYF
TRBV5-4	TRBJ1-1	.	.	TGTGCCAGCAGCTACCTTCGGTCGAACACTGAAGCTTTCTTT	CASSYLRSNTEAFF
TRBV9	TRBJ2-5	.	TRBD1	TGTGCCAGTACCCCGACAGGGTTTGACCAAGAGACCCAGTACTTC	CASTPTGFDQETQYF
TRBV15	TRBJ1-1	.	TRBD1	TGTGCCACCAGCAGGAGGGGACAGGGCGGGACTGAAGCTTTCTTT	CATSRRGQGGTEAFF
TRBV6-5	TRBJ2-1	.	TRBD2	TGTGCCAGCAGTTACATTAGCGGGGGGGCTAAAAATGAGCAGTTCTTC	CASSYISGGAKNEQFF
TRBV10-3	TRBJ1-1	.	TRBD1	TGTGCCATCGGGGGACAGGGGGTCGGCACTGAAGCTTTCTTT	CAIGGQGVGTEAFF
TRBV9	TRBJ2-5	.	TRBD2	TGTGCCAGCAGCGCCGGGAGGGCCAGCCAAGAGACCCAGTACTTC	CASSAGRASQETQYF